This T cell receptor beta chain was captured in a study of cytomegalovirus exposure and HLA in healthy donors. Germline CDR1 reads MNHEY; CDR2 reads SVGAGI. The germline V and J ends were trimmed by 4 bases and 1 base, with 14 bases remaining between them. This CDR3 has 16 amino acids. 13 Jbeta primers and 60 Vbeta primers were used for the PCR. The protocol was immunoSEQ multiplex PCR, while the TCRdb copy is restricted to in-frame clones and leaves out a portion. Here the sample spans a few hundred thousand clones, 80% being singletons. This clonotype originated in a girl aged 2 to 9 in good health and CMV-seronegative. V usage is TRBV6-5 and J usage is TRBJ1-5; D might be TRBD1 (5 bases). Source material: PBMCs. DNA for the CDR3: TGTGCCAGCAGTTTCGATTTCCAGGGCAGCAATCAGCCCCAGCATTTT. It encodes CASSFDFQGSNQPQHF.